This T cell receptor (beta chain) derives from a study of blood T cell repertoires in COVID-19. In the study overall: Sites in the United States, Italy and Spain provided acute and convalescent COVID-19 samples. PBMCs, B-cell-depleted T cells, or T cells provided the cDNA or gDNA that made up the material.

The authors' processing: Reference gene primers were amplified, and this amplification served to estimate nucleated cell counts. TCRdb's table, derived via immunoSEQ multiplex PCR, lists solely in-frame clones and lacks some. The DNA was the basis for D and trimming; V, J and clone size are from that table. The sample holds hundreds of thousands of clones, around 88% seen once. The count of this clone is one. CDR1 DFQATT and CDR2 SNEGSKA come from the germline V gene (reference sequence). The length of the CDR3 is 9 residues. The sequence came from a woman aged 45-60 years with acute or convalescent COVID-19. V and J are TRBV20-1 and TRBJ1-2, with a possible D match to TRBD1 (5 bases). Specimen: peripheral blood. In DNA form, the CDR3 reads TGCAGCCCGGGGGATGGCTACACCTTC. Amino acids: CSPGDGYTF.